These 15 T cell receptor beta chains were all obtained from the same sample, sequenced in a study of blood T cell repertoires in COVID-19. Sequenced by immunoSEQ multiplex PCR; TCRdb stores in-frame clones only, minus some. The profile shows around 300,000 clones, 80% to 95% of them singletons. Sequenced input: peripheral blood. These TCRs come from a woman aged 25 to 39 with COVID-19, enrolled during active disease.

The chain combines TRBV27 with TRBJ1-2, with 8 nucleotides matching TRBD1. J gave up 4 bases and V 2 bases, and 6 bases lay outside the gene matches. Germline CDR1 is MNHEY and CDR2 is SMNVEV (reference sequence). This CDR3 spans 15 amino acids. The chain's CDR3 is CASSLGYTGGYGYTF. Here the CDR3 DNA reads TGTGCCAGCAGTTTAGGGTATACAGGGGGCTATGGCTACACCTTC.

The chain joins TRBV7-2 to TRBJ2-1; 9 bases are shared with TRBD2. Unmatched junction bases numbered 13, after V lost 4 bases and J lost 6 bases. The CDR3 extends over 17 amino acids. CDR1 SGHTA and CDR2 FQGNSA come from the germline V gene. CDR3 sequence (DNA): TGTGCCAGCAGCTATTATCTAGCGGGGACTTTGGTCAATGAGCAGTTCTTC. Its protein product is CASSYYLAGTLVNEQFF.

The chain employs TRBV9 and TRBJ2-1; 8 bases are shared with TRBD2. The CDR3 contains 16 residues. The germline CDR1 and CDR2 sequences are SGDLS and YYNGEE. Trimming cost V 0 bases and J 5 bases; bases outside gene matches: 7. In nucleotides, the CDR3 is TGTGCCAGCAGCGTAGACCCGGGACTAGGTAACAATGAGCAGTTCTTC. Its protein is CASSVDPGLGNNEQFF.

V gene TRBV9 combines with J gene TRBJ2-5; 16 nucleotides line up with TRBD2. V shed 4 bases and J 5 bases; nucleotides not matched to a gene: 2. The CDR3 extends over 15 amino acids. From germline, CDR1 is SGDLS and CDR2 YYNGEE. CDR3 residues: CASSTGLAGGETQYF. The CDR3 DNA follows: TGTGCCAGCAGCACGGGACTAGCGGGAGGGGAGACCCAGTACTTC.

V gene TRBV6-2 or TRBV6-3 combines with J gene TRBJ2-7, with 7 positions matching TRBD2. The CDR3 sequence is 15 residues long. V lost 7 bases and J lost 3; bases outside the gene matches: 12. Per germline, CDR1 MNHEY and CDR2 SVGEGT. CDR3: CASTPGGSGFYEQYF. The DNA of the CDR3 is TGTGCCAGCACCCCGGGGGGTAGCGGGTTCTACGAGCAGTACTTC.

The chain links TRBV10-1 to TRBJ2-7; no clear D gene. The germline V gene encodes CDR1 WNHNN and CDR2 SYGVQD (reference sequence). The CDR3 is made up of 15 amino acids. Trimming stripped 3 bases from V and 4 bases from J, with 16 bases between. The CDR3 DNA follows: TGCGCCAGCAGTGACCTACAGCCACCCCATTACGAGCAGTACTTC. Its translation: CASSDLQPPHYEQYF.

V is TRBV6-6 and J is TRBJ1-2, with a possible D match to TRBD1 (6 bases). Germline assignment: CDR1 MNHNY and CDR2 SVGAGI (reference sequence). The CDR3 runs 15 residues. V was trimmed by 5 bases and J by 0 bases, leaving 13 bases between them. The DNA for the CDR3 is TGTGCCAGCAGTGGGGGCAGCAGGTCTAACTATGGCTACACCTTC. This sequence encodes CASSGGSRSNYGYTF.

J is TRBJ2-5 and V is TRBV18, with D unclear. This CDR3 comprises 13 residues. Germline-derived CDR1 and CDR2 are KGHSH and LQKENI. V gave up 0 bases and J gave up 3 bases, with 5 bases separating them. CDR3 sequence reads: CASSPPEKETQYF. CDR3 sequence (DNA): TGTGCCAGCTCACCACCGGAGAAAGAGACCCAGTACTTC.

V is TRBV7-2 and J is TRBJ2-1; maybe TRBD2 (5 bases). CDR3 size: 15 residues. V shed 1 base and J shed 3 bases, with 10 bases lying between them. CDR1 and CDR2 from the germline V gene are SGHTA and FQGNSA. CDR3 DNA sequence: TGTGCCAGCAGCTTAGACCGGACTTTCTACAATGAGCAGTTCTTC. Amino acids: CASSLDRTFYNEQFF.

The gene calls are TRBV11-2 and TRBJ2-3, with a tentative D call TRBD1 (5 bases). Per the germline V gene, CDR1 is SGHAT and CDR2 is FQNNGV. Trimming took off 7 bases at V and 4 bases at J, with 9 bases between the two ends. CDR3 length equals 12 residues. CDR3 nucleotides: TGTGCCAGCACCATAGGGGCAGATACGCAGTATTTT. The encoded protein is CASTIGADTQYF.

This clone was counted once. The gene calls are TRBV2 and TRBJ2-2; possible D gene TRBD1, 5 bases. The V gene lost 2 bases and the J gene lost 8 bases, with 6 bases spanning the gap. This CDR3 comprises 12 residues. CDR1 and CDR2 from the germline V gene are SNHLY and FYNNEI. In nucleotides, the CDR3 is TGTGCCAGCAGTGAATACAGGGGGGAGCTGTTTTTT. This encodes CASSEYRGELFF.

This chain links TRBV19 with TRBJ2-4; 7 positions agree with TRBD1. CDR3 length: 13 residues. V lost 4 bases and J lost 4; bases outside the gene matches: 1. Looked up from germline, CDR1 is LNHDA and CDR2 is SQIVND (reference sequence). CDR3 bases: TGTGCCAGTAGTACGGGACAGAAAAACATTCAGTACTTC. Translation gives CASSTGQKNIQYF. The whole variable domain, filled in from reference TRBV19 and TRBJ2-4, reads DGGITQSPKYLFRKEGQNVTLSCEQNLNHDAMYWYRQDPGQGLRLIYYSQIVNDFQKGDIAEGYSVSREKKESFPLTVTSAQKNPTAFYLCASSTGQKNIQYFGAGTRLSVL.

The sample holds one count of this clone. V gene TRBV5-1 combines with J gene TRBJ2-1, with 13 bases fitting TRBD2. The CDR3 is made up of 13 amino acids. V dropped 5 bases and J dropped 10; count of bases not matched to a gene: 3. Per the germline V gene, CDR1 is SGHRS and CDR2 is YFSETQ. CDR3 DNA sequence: TGCGCCAGCAGTACTAGCGGGAGGGGGGAGCAGTTCTTC. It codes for CASSTSGRGEQFF.

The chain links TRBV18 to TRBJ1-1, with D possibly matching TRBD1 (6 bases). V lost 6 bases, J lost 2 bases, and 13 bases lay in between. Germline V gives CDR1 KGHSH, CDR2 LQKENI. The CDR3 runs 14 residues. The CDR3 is CASSLRTVNTEAFF. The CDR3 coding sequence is TGTGCCAGCTCGTTACGGACAGTCAACACTGAAGCTTTCTTT.

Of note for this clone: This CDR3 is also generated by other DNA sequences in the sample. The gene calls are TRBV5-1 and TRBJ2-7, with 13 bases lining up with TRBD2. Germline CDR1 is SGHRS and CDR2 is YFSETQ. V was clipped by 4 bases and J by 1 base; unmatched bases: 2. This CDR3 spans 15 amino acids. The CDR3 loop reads CASSLGLAGSYEQYF. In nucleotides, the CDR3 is TGCGCCAGCAGCCTGGGACTAGCGGGGTCCTACGAGCAGTACTTC.